This entry lists 10 T cell receptor beta chains sequenced from one sample in a study of CD8+ T cells in alopecia areata. Extraction of RNA preceded its reverse transcription into cDNA, which served as the sequencing template. Sequencing was performed with immunoSEQ multiplex PCR; in TCRdb, only in-frame clones are kept and a portion is missing. The data hold 95,000 to 100,000 clones, with more than 55% observed a single time. As to treatment: oral pan-JAK inhibitor, 5-10 mg twice daily. Here the sequenced sample was CD8+ T cells sorted from blood, taken at week 4, from a patient treated with tofacitinib. These receptors came from a human donor with alopecia areata.

J is TRBJ2-5 and V is TRBV4-3; 7 nucleotides agree with TRBD2. There are 16 residues in the CDR3. Trimming removed 1 base from V and 1 base from J; junction bases left unmatched: 6. Germline V lookup: CDR1 LGHNA, CDR2 YSLEER. CDR3 sequence: CASSQAASGVQETQYF. The CDR3 DNA reads as TGCGCCAGCAGCCAAGCAGCTAGCGGAGTCCAAGAGACCCAGTACTTC.

This clone was found many times. Germline and junction disagree at one end, which may indicate a read error. Distinct nucleotide sequences in the sample also encode this CDR3. The chain recombines TRBV5-4 with TRBJ1-1; D not certain. In germline, CDR1 is SGHNT, CDR2 YYREEE (reference sequence). The CDR3 loop spans 14 amino acids. The CDR3 protein is CASSQVSARTEAFF. In DNA, the CDR3 is TGCGCCAGCAGCCAAGTGAGTGCGAGAACTGAAGCTTTCTTT. The variable domain in full, with the rest retrieved from reference TRBV5-4 and TRBJ1-1, is ETGVTQSPTHLIKTRGQQVTLRCSSQSGHNTVSWYQQALGQGPQFIFQYYREEENGRGNFPPRFSGLQFPNYSSELNVNALELDDSALYLCASSQVSARTEAFFGQGTRLTVV.

This clone showed up just a few times. The chain couples TRBV29-1 to TRBJ2-5; 8 nucleotides align to TRBD2. Germline CDR1 and CDR2: SQVTM and ANQGSEA. J gave up 0 bases and V 4 bases, and 7 bases lay outside the gene matches. The length of the CDR3 is 15 residues. This chain's CDR3 is CSVVPLSGNQETQYF. The CDR3 DNA reads TGCAGCGTTGTCCCACTTAGCGGGAACCAAGAGACCCAGTACTTC.

The rearrangement uses TRBV2 and TRBJ1-2, with D possibly matching TRBD1 (6 bases). This CDR3 is built from 12 residues. Between the trimmed V and J ends, which lost 8 bases and 1 base, there was a span of 8 bases. The germline V gene has CDR1 SNHLY and CDR2 FYNNEI. CDR3 DNA: TGTGCCAGCCCCAGGGGTAACTATGGCTACACCTTC. Amino acid sequence: CASPRGNYGYTF.

Many counts were recorded for this clone. The chain couples TRBV7-9 to TRBJ2-1; D is unresolved. CDR1 and CDR2 (germline): SEHNR, FQNEAQ (reference sequence). Trimming took off 5 bases at V and 6 bases at J, with 17 bases between the two ends. The CDR3 loop spans 15 amino acids. The CDR3, as DNA: TGTGCCAGCAGCCAAGTGAGAGTAGAGCCCAATGAGCAGTTCTTC. Translated, it gives CASSQVRVEPNEQFF. Using reference TRBV7-9 and TRBJ2-1 for the parts outside the CDR3, the full variable domain is DTGVSQNPRHKITKRGQNVTFRCDPISEHNRLYWYRQTLGQGPEFLTYFQNEAQLEKSRLLSDRFSAERPKGSFSTLEIQRTEQGDSAMYLCASSQVRVEPNEQFFGPGTRLTVL.

This clone was observed many times. The rearrangement joins TRBV14 to TRBJ2-2, with D hard to call. The CDR3 has 16 amino acids. In germline, CDR1 is SGHDN, CDR2 FVKESK. V lost 1 base and J 4 bases, leaving 13 bases between the germline ends. CDR3 sequence (DNA): TGTGCCAGCAGCCAAGGTGTAGAAGAGAGCACCGGGGAGCTGTTTTTT. The encoded protein is CASSQGVEESTGELFF.

The rearrangement links TRBV29-1 to TRBJ2-7; no reliable D call. CDR3 length equals 15 residues. Germline V gives CDR1 SQVTM, CDR2 ANQGSEA. The germline V and J ends were trimmed by 0 bases and 1 base, with 13 bases remaining between them. CDR3 nucleotides: TGCAGCGTTGAAGATTTTGGGTCCGGGTCCTACGAGCAGTACTTC. Translated: CSVEDFGSGSYEQYF.

In its sample, this clone was seen a few times. The gene calls are TRBV19 and TRBJ1-2; 7 nucleotides align to TRBD1. V lost 7 bases and J lost 6; bases outside the gene matches: 2. The CDR3 is 11 residues long. Germline loops: CDR1 LNHDA, CDR2 SQIVND (reference sequence). CDR3 nucleotides: TGTGCCAGTACGACAGGGAATGGCTACACCTTC. Translation: CASTTGNGYTF.

This clone has only a few counts. The V and J genes are TRBV27 and TRBJ2-3, with D uncertain. Germline loops: CDR1 MNHEY, CDR2 SMNVEV (reference sequence). The germline V and J ends were trimmed by 7 bases and 6 bases, with 8 bases remaining between them. The CDR3 totals 11 residues. CDR3 DNA sequence: TGTGCCAGCACCCTCGGGGATACGCAGTATTTT. Translating gives CASTLGDTQYF.

This chain joins TRBV4-3 and TRBJ2-7, with D possibly being TRBD1 (5 bases). The germline V and J ends were trimmed by 0 bases and 3 bases, with 12 bases remaining between them. The CDR3 loop spans 15 amino acids. Germline values: CDR1 LGHNA, CDR2 YSLEER. The CDR3 coding sequence is TGCGCCAGCAGCCAAGAGGGTAGGGGCAACTACGAGCAGTACTTC. This gives the protein CASSQEGRGNYEQYF.